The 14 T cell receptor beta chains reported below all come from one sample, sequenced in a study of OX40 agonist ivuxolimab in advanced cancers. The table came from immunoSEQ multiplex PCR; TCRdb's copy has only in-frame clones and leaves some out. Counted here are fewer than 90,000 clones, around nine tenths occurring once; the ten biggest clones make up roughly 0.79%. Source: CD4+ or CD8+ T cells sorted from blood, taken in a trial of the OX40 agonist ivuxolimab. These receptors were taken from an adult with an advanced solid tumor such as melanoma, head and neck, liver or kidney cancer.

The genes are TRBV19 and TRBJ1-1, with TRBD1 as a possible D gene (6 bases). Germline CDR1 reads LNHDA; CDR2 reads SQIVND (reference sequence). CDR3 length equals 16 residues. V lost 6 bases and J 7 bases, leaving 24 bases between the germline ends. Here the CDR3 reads CASSPKSGARRNEAFF. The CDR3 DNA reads TGTGCCAGTAGCCCCAAGTCGGGGGCCCGACGGAATGAAGCTTTCTTT.

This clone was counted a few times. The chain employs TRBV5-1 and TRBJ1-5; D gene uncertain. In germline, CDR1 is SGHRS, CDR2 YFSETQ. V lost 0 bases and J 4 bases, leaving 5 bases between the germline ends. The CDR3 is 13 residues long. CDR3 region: CASSLDGNQPQHF. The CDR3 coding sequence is TGCGCCAGCAGCTTGGACGGGAATCAGCCCCAGCATTTT.

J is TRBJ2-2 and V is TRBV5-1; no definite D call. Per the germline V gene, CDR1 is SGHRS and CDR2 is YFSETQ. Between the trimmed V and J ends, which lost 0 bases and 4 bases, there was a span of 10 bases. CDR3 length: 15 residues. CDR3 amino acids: CASSLALSITGELFF. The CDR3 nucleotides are TGCGCCAGCAGCTTGGCCTTGTCGATCACCGGGGAGCTGTTTTTT.

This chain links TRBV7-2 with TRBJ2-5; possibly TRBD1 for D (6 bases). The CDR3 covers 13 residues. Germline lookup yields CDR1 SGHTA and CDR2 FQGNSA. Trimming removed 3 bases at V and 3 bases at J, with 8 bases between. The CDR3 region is CASSFNREETQYF. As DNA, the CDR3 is TGTGCCAGCAGCTTTAACAGGGAAGAGACCCAGTACTTC.

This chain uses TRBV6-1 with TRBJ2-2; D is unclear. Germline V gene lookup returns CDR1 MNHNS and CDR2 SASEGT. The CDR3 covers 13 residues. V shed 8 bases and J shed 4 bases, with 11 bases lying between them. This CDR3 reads CASLGPFTGELFF. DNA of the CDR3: TGTGCCAGCCTTGGTCCATTCACCGGGGAGCTGTTTTTT.

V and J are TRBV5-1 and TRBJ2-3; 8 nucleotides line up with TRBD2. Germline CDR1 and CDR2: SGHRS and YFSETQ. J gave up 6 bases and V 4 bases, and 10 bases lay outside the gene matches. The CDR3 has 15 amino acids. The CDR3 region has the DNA TGCGCCAGCAGCCAAACTAGCGGCGCGTTGGATACGCAGTATTTT. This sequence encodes CASSQTSGALDTQYF.

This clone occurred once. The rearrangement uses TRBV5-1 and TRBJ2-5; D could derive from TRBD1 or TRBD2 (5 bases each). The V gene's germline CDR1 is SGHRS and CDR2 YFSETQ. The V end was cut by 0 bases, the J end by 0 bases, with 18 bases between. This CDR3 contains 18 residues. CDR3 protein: CASSLEGPRLMYQETQYF. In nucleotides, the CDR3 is TGCGCCAGCAGCTTGGAGGGACCGCGCCTAATGTACCAAGAGACCCAGTACTTC.

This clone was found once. Written as DNA, the CDR3 is TGTGCCATCAAAGACCCCGGGGCAGGGCGCGACGGTGAGCAGTTCTTC. It encodes CAIKDPGAGRDGEQFF. The chain couples TRBV10-3 to TRBJ2-1; D is possibly TRBD1 or TRBD2 (5 bases each). Trimming took 7 bases from V and 9 from J, leaving 25 bases between them. The CDR3 is made up of 16 amino acids. Germline values: CDR1 ENHRY, CDR2 SYGVKD.

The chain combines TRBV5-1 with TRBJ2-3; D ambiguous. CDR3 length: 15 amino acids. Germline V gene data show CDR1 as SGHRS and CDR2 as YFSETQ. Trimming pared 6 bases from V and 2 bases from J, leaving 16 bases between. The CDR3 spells CASTVDSPNTDTQYF. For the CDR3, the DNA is TGCGCCAGCACCGTCGACTCACCCAACACAGATACGCAGTATTTT.

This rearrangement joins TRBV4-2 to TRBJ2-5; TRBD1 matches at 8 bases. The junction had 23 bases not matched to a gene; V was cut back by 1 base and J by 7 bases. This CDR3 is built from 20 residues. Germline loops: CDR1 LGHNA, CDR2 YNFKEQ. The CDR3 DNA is TGTGCCAGCAGCCAAGTTTTTCGGGACAGGAGAAACCCTCGGGGTGGGACCCAGTACTTC. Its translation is CASSQVFRDRRNPRGGTQYF.

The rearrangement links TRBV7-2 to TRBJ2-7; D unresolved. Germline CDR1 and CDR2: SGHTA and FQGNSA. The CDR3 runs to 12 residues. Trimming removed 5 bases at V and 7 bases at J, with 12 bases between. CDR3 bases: TGTGCCAGCAGCATAATGGTCGGAGAGCAGTACTTC. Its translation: CASSIMVGEQYF.

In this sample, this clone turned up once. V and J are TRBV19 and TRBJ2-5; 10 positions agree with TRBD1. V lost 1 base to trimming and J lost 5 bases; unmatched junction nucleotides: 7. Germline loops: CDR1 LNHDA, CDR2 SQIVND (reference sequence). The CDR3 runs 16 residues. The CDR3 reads CASSIVPGTGVETQYF. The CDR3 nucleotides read TGTGCCAGTAGTATAGTGCCCGGGACAGGGGTTGAGACCCAGTACTTC.

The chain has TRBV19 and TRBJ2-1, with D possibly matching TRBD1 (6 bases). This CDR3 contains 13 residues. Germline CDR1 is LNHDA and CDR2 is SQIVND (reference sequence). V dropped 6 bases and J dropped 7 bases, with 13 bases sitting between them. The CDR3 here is CASSGQLWNEQFF. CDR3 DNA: TGTGCCAGTAGCGGACAGTTGTGGAATGAGCAGTTCTTC.

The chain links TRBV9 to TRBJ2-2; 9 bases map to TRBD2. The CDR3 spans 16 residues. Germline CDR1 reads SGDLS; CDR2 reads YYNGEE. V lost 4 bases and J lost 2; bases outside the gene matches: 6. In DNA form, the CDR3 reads TGTGCCAGCAGCCGGATAGCGGGAGACAACACCGGGGAGCTGTTTTTT. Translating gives CASSRIAGDNTGELFF.